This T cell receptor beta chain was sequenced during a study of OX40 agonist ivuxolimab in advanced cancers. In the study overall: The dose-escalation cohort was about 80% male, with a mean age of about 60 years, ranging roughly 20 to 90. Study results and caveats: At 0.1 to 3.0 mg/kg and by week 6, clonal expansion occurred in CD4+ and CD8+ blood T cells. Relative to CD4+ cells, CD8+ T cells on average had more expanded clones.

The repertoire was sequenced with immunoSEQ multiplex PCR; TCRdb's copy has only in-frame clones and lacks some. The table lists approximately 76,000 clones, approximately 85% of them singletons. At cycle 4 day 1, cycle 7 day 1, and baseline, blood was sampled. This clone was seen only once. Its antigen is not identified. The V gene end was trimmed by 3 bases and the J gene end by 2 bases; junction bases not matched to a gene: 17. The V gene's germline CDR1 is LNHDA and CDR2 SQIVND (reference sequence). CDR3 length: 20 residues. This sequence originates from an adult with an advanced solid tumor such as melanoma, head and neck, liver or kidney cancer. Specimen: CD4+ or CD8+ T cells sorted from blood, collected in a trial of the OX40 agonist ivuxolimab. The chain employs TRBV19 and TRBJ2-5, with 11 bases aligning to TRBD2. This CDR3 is CASSIAPGIAGGPRQETQYF. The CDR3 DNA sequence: TGTGCCAGTAGTATTGCCCCTGGAATAGCGGGGGGGCCACGACAAGAGACCCAGTACTTC. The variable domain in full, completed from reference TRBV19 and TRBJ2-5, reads DGGITQSPKYLFRKEGQNVTLSCEQNLNHDAMYWYRQDPGQGLRLIYYSQIVNDFQKGDIAEGYSVSREKKESFPLTVTSAQKNPTAFYLCASSIAPGIAGGPRQETQYFGPGTRLLVL.